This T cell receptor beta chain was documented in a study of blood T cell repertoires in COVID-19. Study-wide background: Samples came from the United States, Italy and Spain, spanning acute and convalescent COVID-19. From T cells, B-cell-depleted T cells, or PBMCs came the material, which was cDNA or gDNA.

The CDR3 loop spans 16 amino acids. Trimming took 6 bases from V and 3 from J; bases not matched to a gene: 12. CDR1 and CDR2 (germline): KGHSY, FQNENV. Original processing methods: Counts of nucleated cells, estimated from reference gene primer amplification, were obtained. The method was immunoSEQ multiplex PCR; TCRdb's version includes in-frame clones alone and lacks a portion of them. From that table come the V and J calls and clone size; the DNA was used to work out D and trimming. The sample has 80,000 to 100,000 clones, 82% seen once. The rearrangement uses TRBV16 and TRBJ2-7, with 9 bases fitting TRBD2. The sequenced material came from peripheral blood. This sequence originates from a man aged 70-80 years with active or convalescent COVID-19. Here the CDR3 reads CASRYGGASGDYEQYF. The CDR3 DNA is TGTGCCAGCAGGTATGGTGGGGCTAGCGGGGACTACGAGCAGTACTTC.